Included here is one T cell receptor (beta chain) sequence, with context. This record comes from a study of blood T cell repertoires in COVID-19. Study in general: Spain, Italy and the United States supplied samples that represented acute and convalescent COVID-19. T cells, B-cell-depleted T cells, or PBMCs supplied cDNA or gDNA.

The germline V gene encodes CDR1 KGHSH and CDR2 LQKENI. This CDR3 has 13 amino acids. V lost 6 bases, J lost 5 bases, and 11 bases lay in between. Authors' methods: Reference gene primer amplification yielded estimated nucleated cell counts. Sequencing was performed with immunoSEQ multiplex PCR; in TCRdb, only in-frame clones are kept and a portion is missing. V and J calls and clone size follow that table, whereas D and trimming were derived from the DNA. The sample yields about 150,000 clones, about 86% seen once. The material sequenced was peripheral blood. V usage is TRBV18 and J usage is TRBJ1-5, with TRBD1 as a possible D gene (5 bases). The source of this sequence is a man in his 70s with active or convalescent COVID-19. For the CDR3, the DNA is TGTGCCAGCTCCCCAGGGAGAGATCAGCCCCAGCATTTT. This encodes CASSPGRDQPQHF.